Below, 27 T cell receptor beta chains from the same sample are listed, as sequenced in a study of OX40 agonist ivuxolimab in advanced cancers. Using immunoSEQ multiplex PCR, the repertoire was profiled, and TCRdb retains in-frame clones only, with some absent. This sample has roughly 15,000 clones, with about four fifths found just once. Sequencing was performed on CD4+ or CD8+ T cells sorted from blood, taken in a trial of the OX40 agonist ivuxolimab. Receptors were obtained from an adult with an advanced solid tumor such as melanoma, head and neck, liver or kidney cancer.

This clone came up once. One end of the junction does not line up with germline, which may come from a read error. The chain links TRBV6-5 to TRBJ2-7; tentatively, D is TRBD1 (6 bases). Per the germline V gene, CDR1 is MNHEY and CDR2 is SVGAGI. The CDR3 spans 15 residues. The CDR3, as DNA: TGTGCCAGCAGTGACTCAGGGGTTAGCTCCTACGAGCAGTACTTC. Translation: CASSDSGVSSYEQYF.

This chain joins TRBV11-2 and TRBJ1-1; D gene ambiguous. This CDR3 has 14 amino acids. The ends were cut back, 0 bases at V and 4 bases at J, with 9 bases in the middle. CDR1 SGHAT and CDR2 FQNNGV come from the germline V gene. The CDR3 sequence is CASSLEGSSTEAFF. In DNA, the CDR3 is TGTGCCAGCAGCTTAGAAGGGTCGAGCACTGAAGCTTTCTTT.

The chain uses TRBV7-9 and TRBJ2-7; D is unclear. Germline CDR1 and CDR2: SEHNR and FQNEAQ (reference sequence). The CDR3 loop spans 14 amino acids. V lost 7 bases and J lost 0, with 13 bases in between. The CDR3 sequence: CASTRLGSSYEQYF. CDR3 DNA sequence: TGTGCCAGCACCCGGCTGGGGTCCTCCTACGAGCAGTACTTC.

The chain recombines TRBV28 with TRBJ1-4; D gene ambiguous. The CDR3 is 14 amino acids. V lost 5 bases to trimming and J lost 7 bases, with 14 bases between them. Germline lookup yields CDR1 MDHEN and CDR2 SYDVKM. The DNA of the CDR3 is TGTGCCAGCAGTCCAGCCTCGGGCGGTGAAAAACTGTTTTTT. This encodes CASSPASGGEKLFF.

CDR3 amino acids: CASSLQGDEQFF. In nucleotides, the CDR3 is TGTGCCAGCAGTTTACAGGGCGATGAGCAGTTCTTC. The V gene is TRBV27, the J gene TRBJ2-1; TRBD1 is a possible D gene (5 bases). In germline, CDR1 is MNHEY, CDR2 SMNVEV (reference sequence). Trimming pared 2 bases from V and 8 bases from J, leaving 7 bases between. The length of the CDR3 is 12 residues.

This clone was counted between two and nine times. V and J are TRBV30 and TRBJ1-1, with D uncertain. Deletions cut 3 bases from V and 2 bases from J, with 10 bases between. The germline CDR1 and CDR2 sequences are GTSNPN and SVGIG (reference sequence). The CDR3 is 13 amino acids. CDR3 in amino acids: CAWRQGTNTEAFF. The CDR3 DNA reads TGTGCCTGGAGGCAAGGCACTAACACTGAAGCTTTCTTT.

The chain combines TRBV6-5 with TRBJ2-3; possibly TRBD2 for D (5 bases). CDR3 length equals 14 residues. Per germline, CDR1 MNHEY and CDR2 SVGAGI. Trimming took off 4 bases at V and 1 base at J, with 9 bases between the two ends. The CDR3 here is CASSLGEGTDTQYF. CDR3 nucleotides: TGTGCCAGCAGTTTGGGAGAGGGCACAGATACGCAGTATTTT.

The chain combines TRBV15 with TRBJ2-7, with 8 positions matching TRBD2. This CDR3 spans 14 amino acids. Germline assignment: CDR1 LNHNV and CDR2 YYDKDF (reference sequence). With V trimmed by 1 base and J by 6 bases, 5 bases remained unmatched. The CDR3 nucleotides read TGTGCCACCAGCAGAGCGGGGGGGCTGGCCGAGCAGTACTTC. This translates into CATSRAGGLAEQYF. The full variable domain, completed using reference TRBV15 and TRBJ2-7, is DAMVIQNPRYQVTQFGKPVTLSCSQTLNHNVMYWYQQKSSQAPKLLFHYYDKDFNNEADTPDNFQSRRPNTSFCFLDIRSPGLGDTAMYLCATSRAGGLAEQYFGPGTRLTVT.

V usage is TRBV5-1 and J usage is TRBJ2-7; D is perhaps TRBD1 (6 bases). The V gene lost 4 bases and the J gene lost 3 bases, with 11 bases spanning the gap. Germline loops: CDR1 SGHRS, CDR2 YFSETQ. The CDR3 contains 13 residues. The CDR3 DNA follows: TGCGCCAGCAGCCGGACAGCGAACTACGAGCAGTACTTC. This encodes CASSRTANYEQYF.

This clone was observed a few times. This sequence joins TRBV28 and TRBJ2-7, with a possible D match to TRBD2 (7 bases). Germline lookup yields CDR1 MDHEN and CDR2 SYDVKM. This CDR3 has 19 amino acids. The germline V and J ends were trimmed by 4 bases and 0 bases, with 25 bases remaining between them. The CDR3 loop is CASSSATGGADRTSYEQYF. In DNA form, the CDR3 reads TGTGCCAGCAGTTCCGCTACTGGGGGGGCCGACAGGACCTCCTACGAGCAGTACTTC.

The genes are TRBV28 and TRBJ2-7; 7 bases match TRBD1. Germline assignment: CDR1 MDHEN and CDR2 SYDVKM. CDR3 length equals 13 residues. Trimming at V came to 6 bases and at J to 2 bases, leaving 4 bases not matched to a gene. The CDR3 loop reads CASRLDRAYEQYF. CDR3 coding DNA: TGTGCCAGCAGGCTAGACAGGGCCTACGAGCAGTACTTC.

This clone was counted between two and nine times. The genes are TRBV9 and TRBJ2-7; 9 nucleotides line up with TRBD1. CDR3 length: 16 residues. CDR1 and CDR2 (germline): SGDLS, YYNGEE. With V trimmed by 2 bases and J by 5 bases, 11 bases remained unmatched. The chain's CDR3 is CASSVLGHRGLNEQYF. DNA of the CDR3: TGTGCCAGCAGCGTCCTAGGACACAGGGGGCTTAACGAGCAGTACTTC.

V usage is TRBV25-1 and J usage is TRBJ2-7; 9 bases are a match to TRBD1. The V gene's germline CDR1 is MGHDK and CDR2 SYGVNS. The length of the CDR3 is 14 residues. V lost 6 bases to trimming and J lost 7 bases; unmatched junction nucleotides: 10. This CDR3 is CASSERDRAGEQYF. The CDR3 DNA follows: TGTGCCAGCAGCGAACGGGACAGGGCAGGTGAGCAGTACTTC.

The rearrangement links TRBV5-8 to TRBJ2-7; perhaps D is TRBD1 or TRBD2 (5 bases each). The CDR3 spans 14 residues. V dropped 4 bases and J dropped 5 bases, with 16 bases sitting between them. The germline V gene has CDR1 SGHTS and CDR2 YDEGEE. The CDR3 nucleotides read TGTGCCAGCAGCCGCAGCGAGGGGTACAACGAGCAGTACTTC. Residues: CASSRSEGYNEQYF.

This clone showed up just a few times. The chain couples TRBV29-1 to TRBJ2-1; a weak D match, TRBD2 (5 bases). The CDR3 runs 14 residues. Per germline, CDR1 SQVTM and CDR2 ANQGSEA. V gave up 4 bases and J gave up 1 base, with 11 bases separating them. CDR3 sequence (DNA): TGCAGCGTTGTAGGGAGTTGGTCCTACAATGAGCAGTTCTTC. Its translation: CSVVGSWSYNEQFF.

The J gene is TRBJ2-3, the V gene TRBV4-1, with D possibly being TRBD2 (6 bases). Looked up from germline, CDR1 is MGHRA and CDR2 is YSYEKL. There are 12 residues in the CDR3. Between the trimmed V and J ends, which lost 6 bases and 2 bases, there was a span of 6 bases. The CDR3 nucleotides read TGCGCCAGCAGGGGACTCACAGATACGCAGTATTTT. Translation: CASRGLTDTQYF.

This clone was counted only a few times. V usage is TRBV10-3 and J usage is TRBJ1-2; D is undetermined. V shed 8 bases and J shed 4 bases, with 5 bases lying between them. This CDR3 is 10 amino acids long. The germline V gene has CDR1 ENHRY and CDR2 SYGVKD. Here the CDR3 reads CAILGYGYTF. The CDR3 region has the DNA TGTGCCATCCTGGGCTATGGCTACACCTTC.

DNA of the CDR3: TGCAGCGTTGCCAGTGCCTATGGCTACACCTTC. This gives the protein CSVASAYGYTF. The genes are TRBV29-1 and TRBJ1-2; D is ambiguous. The CDR3 extends over 11 amino acids. Per germline, CDR1 SQVTM and CDR2 ANQGSEA. V dropped 4 bases and J dropped 4 bases, with 7 bases sitting between them.

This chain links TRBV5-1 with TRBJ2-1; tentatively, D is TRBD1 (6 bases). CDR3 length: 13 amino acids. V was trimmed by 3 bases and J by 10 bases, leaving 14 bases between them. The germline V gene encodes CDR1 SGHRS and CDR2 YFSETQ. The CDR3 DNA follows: TGCGCCAGCAGCTCGGACAGCTCGTTAGAGCAGTTCTTC. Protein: CASSSDSSLEQFF. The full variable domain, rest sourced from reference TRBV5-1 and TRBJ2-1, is KAGVTQTPRYLIKTRGQQVTLSCSPISGHRSVSWYQQTPGQGLQFLFEYFSETQRNKGNFPGRFSGRQFSNSRSEMNVSTLELGDSALYLCASSSDSSLEQFFGPGTRLTVL.

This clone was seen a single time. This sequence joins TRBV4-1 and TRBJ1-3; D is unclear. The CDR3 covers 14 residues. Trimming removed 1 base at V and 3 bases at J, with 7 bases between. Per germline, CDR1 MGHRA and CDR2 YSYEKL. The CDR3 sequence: CASSQVEGGNTIYF. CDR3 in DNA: TGCGCCAGCAGCCAAGTGGAAGGTGGAAACACCATATATTTT.

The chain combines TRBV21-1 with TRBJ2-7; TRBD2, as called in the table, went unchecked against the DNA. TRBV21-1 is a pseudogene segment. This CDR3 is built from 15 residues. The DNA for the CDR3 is TGTGCCAGCAGCTTCAACCTTAGAGGGTCCTACGAGCAGTACTTC. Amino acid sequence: CASSFNLRGSYEQYF.

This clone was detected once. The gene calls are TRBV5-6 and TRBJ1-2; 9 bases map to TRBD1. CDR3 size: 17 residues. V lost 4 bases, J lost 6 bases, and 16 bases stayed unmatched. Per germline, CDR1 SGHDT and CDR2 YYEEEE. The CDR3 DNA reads TGTGCCAGCAGCCCCGAAAGGGGGACAGGGTATTTTGATGGCTACACCTTC. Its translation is CASSPERGTGYFDGYTF. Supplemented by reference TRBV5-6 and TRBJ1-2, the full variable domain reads DAGVTQSPTHLIKTRGQQVTLRCSPKSGHDTVSWYQQALGQGPQFIFQYYEEEERQRGNFPDRFSGHQFPNYSSELNVNALLLGDSALYLCASSPERGTGYFDGYTFGSGTRLTVV.

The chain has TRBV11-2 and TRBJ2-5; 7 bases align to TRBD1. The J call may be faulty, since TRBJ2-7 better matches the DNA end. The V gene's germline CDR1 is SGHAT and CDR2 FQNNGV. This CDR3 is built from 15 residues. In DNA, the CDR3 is TGTGCCAGCAGCTCCCCCCCGGACAGGCTTTACGAGCAGTACTTC. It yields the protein CASSSPPDRLYEQYF.

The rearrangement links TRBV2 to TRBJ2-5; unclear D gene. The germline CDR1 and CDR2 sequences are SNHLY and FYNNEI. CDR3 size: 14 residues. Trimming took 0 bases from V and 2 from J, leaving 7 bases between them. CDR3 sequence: CASSEAWAQETQYF. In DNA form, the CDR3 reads TGTGCCAGCAGTGAAGCATGGGCGCAAGAGACCCAGTACTTC.

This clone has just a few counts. CDR3 in DNA: TGTGCCAGCAGCTTAGAGTGGGGGGCGGTCTATGAGCAGTTCTTC. Translation gives CASSLEWGAVYEQFF. The chain joins TRBV7-6 to TRBJ2-1, with D perhaps being TRBD1 or TRBD2 (6 bases each). With 1 base removed from V and 8 bases from J, the gap between germline ends came to 15 bases. There are 15 residues in the CDR3. Germline lookup yields CDR1 SGHVS and CDR2 FNYEAQ.

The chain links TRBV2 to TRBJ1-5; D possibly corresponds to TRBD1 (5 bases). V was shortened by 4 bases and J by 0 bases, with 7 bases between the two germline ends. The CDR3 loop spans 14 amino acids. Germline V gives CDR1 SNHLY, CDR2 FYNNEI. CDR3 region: CASSGGDSNQPQHF. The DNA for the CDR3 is TGTGCCAGCAGTGGGGGGGATAGCAATCAGCCCCAGCATTTT.

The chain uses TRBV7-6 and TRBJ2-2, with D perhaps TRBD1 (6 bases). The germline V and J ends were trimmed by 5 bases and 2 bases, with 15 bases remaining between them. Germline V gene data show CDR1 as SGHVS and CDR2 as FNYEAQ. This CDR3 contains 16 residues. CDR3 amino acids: CASSQKRTANTGELFF. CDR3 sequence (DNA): TGTGCCAGCAGCCAAAAAAGGACAGCTAACACCGGGGAGCTGTTTTTT. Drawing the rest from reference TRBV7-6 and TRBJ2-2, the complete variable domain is GAGVSQSPRYKVTKRGQDVALRCDPISGHVSLYWYRQALGQGPEFLTYFNYEAQQDKSGLPNDRFSAERPEGSISTLTIQRTEQRDSAMYRCASSQKRTANTGELFFGEGSRLTVL.